These T cell receptor beta chains were read from a single sample in a study of cytomegalovirus exposure and HLA in healthy donors. The assay was immunoSEQ multiplex PCR, and TCRdb's table has in-frame clones only and misses some. Among fewer than 200,000 clones listed, 75% to 90% were seen once. Input material: PBMCs. The receptors derive from a man between 18 and 35 years old in good health and CMV-seropositive. Each CDR3 is given without its conserved first and last residue. The size of a clone is reported for some rows only, either as once, few or many, or as a class for expanded clones.

j_gene,abundance,v_gene,CDR3aa
TRBJ2-3,once,TRBV7-3,ASSATGLGTDTQY
TRBJ2-7,.,TRBV5-6,ASSQGTATYEQY
TRBJ2-7,.,TRBV7-8,ASIPRGGEGSYEQY
TRBJ1-4,.,TRBV7-3,ASSLTGGAGEKLF
TRBJ2-1,.,TRBV6-5,ASSLTSGSGNEQF
TRBJ1-6,.,TRBV5-1,ASSLVPGPDSPLH
TRBJ1-5,few,TRBV6-1,ASTRVQVSNQPQH
TRBJ1-1,.,TRBV19,ASSTGQRTEAF
TRBJ2-3,.,TRBV27,ASSLFGQGTDTQY
TRBJ1-5,.,TRBV28,ASSRDRGSQPQH
TRBJ2-7,.,TRBV19,ASSIGRVAQGAYEQY
TRBJ2-7,many,TRBV27,ASSFADYSEQY
TRBJ2-2,.,TRBV2,ASTKNTGELF
TRBJ2-5,.,TRBV10-2,ASRLAGSWTQY
TRBJ2-5,.,TRBV28,ASSLLAGEETQY
TRBJ1-1,.,TRBV19,ASSIREGITAF
TRBJ2-3,.,TRBV5-1,ASSQLAGAGTDTQY
TRBJ2-7,once,TRBV25-1,ASSDLGLAGGQPYEQY
TRBJ2-1,.,TRBV11-2,ASSFSGELLNEQF
TRBJ2-7,.,TRBV6-1,ASLGEVSYEQY
TRBJ2-5,.,TRBV6-6,ASRPGLAGVSPGY
TRBJ1-2,.,TRBV18,ASSPPWGDGYT
TRBJ1-1,.,TRBV27,ASSPPGFGEAF
TRBJ2-1,.,TRBV27,ASSFVSGRGYNEQF
TRBJ2-5,.,TRBV25-1,ASSELAGSPAQETQY
TRBJ1-1,.,TRBV29-1,SVEDLSGAEAF
TRBJ2-7,.,TRBV10-3,AISAQHGGPYEQY
TRBJ2-5,.,TRBV9,ASSPGQGYREPQETQY
TRBJ2-1,.,TRBV6-1,ASSRLAGGENEQF
TRBJ1-4,.,TRBV30,AWSQGSNEKLF
TRBJ2-3,.,TRBV9,ASGARDTQY
TRBJ2-3,.,TRBV9,ASTPDDSSTDTQY
TRBJ1-4,.,TRBV18,ASSETGGSEKLF
TRBJ2-7,.,TRBV27,ASRGSVGGYEQY
TRBJ2-3,few,TRBV29-1,SVELDRGGTDTQY
TRBJ1-2,.,TRBV28,ASSLRQGEGYGYT
TRBJ2-3,.,TRBV7-9,ASSLETSGTTQY
TRBJ1-2,once,TRBV27,ASSLDSRRAYGYT
TRBJ1-1,.,TRBV27,ASSFSGQNTEAF
TRBJ1-5,.,TRBV7-2,ASSLTGVSNQPQH
TRBJ2-7,.,TRBV7-9,ASSSSGRTYEQY
TRBJ2-3,.,TRBV9,ASSATSGYTDTQY
TRBJ1-6,few,TRBV27,ASSPNGATVFPYNSPLH
TRBJ2-7,.,TRBV5-4,ASSLISDRGSYEQY
TRBJ1-1,.,TRBV5-1,ASSLQGGTEAF
TRBJ1-3,.,TRBV30,AWSVPGGGILGNTIY
TRBJ2-5,.,TRBV15,ATSRDRGQETQY
TRBJ2-3,few,TRBV7-7,ASSLGPQWPQDTQY
TRBJ1-1,.,TRBV30,AFQVNTEAF
TRBJ2-1,.,TRBV11-2,ASSLGQGSSDEQF
TRBJ2-7,.,TRBV28,ASSLSYLSSYEQY
TRBJ2-1,once,TRBV5-6,ASSLPGQAGWNEQF
TRBJ2-5,.,TRBV5-1,ASSPTSGRIVETQY
TRBJ2-1,.,TRBV5-8,ASSLVGGYNEQF
TRBJ1-1,.,TRBV5-6,ASSSPGQGDTEAF
TRBJ2-7,once,TRBV5-1,ASSLGSGGGAYEQY
TRBJ2-7,.,TRBV5-3,ARRGVQRETPPEQY
TRBJ2-5,.,TRBV27,ASSFLGQRPLQETQY